The present TCR beta chain was sequenced within a study of shared clonotypes between healthy human individuals. About this clone: Its antigen is undetermined.

Per the germline V gene, CDR1 is SGHRS and CDR2 is YFSETQ. The CDR3 has 14 amino acids. Trimming left V 6 bases short and J 6 bases short, with 18 bases between. Produced via immunoSEQ multiplex PCR; TCRdb's table is partial and in-frame only. The repertoire consists of 2 million to 2.5 million clones, with 85% to 95% occurring once and the leading ten covering 0.37%. Study results and caveats: Sample collection involved blood only; tissue repertoires are likely different.

This TCR was recovered from a man aged 18 to 30 in good health. Some clones in this sample may be carry-over from other donors' samples. The chain has TRBV5-1 and TRBJ1-1, with a tentative D call TRBD1 (5 bases). The specimen sequenced was naive CD4+ T cells from PBMCs. Subset here: CD45RA+ positively selected. The CDR3 nucleotides read TGCGCCAGCACTCCAGACGGGAGGGGAGCTGAAGCTTTCTTT. This gives the protein CASTPDGRGAEAFF. Full variable domain (remainder filled in from reference TRBV5-1 and TRBJ1-1): KAGVTQTPRYLIKTRGQQVTLSCSPISGHRSVSWYQQTPGQGLQFLFEYFSETQRNKGNFPGRFSGRQFSNSRSEMNVSTLELGDSALYLCASTPDGRGAEAFFGQGTRLTVV.